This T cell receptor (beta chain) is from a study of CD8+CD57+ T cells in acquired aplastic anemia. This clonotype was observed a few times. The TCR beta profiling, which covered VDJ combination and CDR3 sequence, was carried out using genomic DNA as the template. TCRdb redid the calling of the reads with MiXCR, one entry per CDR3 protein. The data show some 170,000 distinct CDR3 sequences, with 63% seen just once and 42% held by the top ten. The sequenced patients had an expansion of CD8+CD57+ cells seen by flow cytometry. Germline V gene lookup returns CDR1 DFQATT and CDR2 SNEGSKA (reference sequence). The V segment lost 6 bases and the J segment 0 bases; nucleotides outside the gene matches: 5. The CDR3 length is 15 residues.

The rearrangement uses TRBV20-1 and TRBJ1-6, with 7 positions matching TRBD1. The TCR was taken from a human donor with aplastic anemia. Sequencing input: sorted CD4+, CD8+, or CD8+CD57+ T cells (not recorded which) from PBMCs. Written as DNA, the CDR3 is TGCAGTGCGAACAGGGACAGCTCCTATAATTCACCCCTCCACTTT. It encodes CSANRDSSYNSPLHF.